Sequencing of this TCR beta chain was carried out in a study of T cell responses to AZD1222 COVID-19 vaccine. TCRdb's table, derived via immunoSEQ multiplex PCR, lists solely in-frame clones and lacks some. The sample consists of approximately 100,000 clones, around 95% of them appearing once. V lost 3 bases to trimming and J lost 7 bases, with 22 bases between them. Germline assignment: CDR1 SGHDT and CDR2 YYEEEE. The CDR3 is 16 residues long. Concerning this clone: Its antigen is still unknown.

Study-wide results and limits: The number of AZD1222 recipients seropositive at baseline was only 6 or 7. Possibly, clonal diversity was underestimated; donors were largely white British and included more females.

This TCR was sampled from an adult in good health. Source: peripheral blood, taken on day 0 of AZD1222 vaccination. This chain uses TRBV5-6 with TRBJ1-2; D ambiguous. CDR3 protein: CASSSGRIPLSRGYTF. CDR3 sequence (DNA): TGTGCCAGCAGCTCCGGACGGATCCCTCTTAGTCGTGGCTACACCTTC.